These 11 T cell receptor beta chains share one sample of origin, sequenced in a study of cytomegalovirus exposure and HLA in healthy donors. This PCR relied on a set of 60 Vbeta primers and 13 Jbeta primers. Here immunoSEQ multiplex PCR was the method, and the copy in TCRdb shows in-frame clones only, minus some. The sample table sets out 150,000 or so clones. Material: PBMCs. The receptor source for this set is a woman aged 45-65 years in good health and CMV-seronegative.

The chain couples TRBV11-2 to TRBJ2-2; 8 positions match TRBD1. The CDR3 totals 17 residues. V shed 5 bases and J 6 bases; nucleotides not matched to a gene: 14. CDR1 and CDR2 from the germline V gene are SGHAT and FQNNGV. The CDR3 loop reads CASSSPGGGTAAGELFF. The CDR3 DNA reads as TGTGCCAGCAGCAGCCCAGGGGGCGGGACCGCGGCCGGGGAGCTGTTTTTT.

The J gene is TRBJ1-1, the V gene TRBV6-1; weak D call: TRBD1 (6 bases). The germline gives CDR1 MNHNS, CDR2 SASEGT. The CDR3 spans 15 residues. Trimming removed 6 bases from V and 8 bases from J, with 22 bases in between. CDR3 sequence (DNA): TGTGCCAGCAGGTCCTCAGGGGCCGACCCCAGAGAAGCTTTCTTT. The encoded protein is CASRSSGADPREAFF.

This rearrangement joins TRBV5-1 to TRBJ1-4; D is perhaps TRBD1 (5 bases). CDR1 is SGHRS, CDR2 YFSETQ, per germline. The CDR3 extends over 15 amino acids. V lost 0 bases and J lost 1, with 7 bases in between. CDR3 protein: CASSLGQGTNEKLFF. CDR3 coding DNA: TGCGCCAGCAGCTTGGGCCAGGGAACTAATGAAAAACTGTTTTTT.

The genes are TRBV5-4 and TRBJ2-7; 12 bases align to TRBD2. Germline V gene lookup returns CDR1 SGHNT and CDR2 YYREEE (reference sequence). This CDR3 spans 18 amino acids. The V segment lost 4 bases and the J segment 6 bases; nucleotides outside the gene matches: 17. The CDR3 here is CASSLPHPLAGGVIEQYF. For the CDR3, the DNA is TGTGCCAGCAGCCTGCCCCACCCTCTAGCGGGAGGGGTGATCGAGCAGTACTTC.

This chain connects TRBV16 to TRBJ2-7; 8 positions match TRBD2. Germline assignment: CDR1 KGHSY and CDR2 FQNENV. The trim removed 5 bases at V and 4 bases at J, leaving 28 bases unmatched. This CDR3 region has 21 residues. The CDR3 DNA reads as TGTGCCAGCAGCGTCCCCGGGGGGGACAACTCCGGCCCTATGAATTTTTACGAGCAGTACTTC. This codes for CASSVPGGDNSGPMNFYEQYF. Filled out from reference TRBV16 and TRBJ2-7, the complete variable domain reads GEEVAQTPKHLVRGEGQKAKLYCAPIKGHSYVFWYQQVLKNEFKFLISFQNENVFDETGMPKERFSAKCLPNSPCSLEIQATKLEDSAVYFCASSVPGGDNSGPMNFYEQYFGPGTRLTVT.

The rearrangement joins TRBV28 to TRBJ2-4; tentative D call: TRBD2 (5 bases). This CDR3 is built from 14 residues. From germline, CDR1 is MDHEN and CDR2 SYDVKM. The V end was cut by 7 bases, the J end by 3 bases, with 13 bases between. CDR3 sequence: CASNLGRDKNIQYF. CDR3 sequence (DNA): TGTGCCAGCAACCTCGGCCGGGACAAAAACATTCAGTACTTC.

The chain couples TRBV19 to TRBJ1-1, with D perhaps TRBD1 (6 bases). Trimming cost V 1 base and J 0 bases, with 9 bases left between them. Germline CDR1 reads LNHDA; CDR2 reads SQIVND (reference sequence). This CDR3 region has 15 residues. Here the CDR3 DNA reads TGTGCCAGTAGTATAGGGGCAGGGGTGAACACTGAAGCTTTCTTT. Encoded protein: CASSIGAGVNTEAFF.

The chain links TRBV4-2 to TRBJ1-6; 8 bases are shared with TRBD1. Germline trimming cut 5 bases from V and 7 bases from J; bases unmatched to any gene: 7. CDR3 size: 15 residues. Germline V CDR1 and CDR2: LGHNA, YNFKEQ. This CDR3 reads CASSNGQGENSPLHF. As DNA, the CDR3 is TGTGCCAGCAGCAACGGACAGGGTGAGAATTCACCCCTCCACTTT.

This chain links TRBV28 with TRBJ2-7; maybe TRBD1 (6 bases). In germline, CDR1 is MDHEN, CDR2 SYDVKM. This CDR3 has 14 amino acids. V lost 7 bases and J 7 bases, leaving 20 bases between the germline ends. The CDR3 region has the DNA TGTGCCAGCACTCTGTGGCAGGGGCCGGGAGAGCAGTACTTC. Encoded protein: CASTLWQGPGEQYF.

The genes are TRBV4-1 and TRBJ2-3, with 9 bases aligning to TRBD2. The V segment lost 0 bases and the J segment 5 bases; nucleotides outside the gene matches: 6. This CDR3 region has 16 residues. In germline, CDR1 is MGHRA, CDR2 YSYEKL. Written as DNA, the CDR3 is TGCGCCAGCAGCCAAGACCCGGGACTAGCAAGAGATACGCAGTATTTT. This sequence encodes CASSQDPGLARDTQYF.

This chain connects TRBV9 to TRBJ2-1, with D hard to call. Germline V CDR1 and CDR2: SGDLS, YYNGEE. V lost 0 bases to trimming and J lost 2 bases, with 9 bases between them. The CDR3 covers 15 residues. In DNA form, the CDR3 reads TGTGCCAGCAGCGTAGAGTGGGCAGCCTACAATGAGCAGTTCTTC. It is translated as CASSVEWAAYNEQFF.